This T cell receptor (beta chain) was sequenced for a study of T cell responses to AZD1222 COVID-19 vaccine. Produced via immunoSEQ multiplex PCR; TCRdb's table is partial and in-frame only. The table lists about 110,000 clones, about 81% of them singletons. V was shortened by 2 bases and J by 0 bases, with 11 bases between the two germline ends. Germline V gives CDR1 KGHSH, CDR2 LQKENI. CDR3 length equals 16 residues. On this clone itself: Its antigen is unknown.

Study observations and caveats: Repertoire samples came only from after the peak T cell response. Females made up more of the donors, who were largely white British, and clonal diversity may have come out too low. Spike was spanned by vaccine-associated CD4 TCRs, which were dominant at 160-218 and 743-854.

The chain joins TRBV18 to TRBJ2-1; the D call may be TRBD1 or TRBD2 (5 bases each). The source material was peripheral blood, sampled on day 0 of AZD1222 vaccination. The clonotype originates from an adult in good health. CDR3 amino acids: CASSPVKGTSYNEQFF. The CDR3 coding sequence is TGTGCCAGCTCACCAGTTAAGGGGACCTCCTACAATGAGCAGTTCTTC. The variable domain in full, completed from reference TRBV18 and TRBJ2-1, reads NAGVMQNPRHLVRRRGQEARLRCSPMKGHSHVYWYRQLPEEGLKFMVYLQKENIIDESGMPKERFSAEFPKEGPSILRIQQVVRGDSAAYFCASSPVKGTSYNEQFFGPGTRLTVL.